This TCR beta chain was profiled in a study of T cell responses to AZD1222 COVID-19 vaccine. Assay used: immunoSEQ multiplex PCR; TCRdb lists only in-frame clones, some missing. Counted here are about 140,000 clones, around 89% occurring once; the ten biggest clones make up around 1.6%. Findings of the study overall: Close to half of spike-specific TCRs reportedly recognize unmutated variant regions. Donors skewed white British and female; clonal diversity was possibly underestimated.

As for this clone: Its antigen remains unknown. In the same sample, other DNA sequences code for this CDR3.

The TCR was taken from an adult in good health. The source material was peripheral blood, sampled on day 0 of AZD1222 vaccination.

The CDR3 sequence: CASSLSGSNTDTQYF. For the CDR3, the DNA is TGCGCCAGCAGCCTCAGCGGGAGTAACACAGATACGCAGTATTTT. The genes are TRBV5-1 and TRBJ2-3; 8 nucleotides line up with TRBD2. The CDR3 is 15 residues long. In germline, CDR1 is SGHRS, CDR2 YFSETQ. With V trimmed by 4 bases and J by 2 bases, 6 bases remained unmatched.